This entry features one T cell receptor beta chain sequence. These data come from a study of T cell responses to AZD1222 COVID-19 vaccine. TCRdb's copy holds only in-frame clones and misses some; the assay was immunoSEQ multiplex PCR. The table records around 150,000 clones, 90% to 95% of them present only once. Between the trimmed V and J ends, which lost 5 bases and 4 bases, there was a span of 4 bases. CDR1 LNHDA and CDR2 SQIVND come from the germline V gene (reference sequence). This CDR3 contains 11 residues. This chain uses TRBV19 with TRBJ2-3; D gene uncertain. This receptor was obtained from an adult in good health. Sequences were derived from peripheral blood, sampled on day 0 of AZD1222 vaccination. The CDR3 here is CASSRADTQYF. CDR3 nucleotide sequence: TGTGCCAGTAGTCGTGCAGATACGCAGTATTTT. Full variable domain (outside the CDR3, taken from reference TRBV19 and TRBJ2-3): DGGITQSPKYLFRKEGQNVTLSCEQNLNHDAMYWYRQDPGQGLRLIYYSQIVNDFQKGDIAEGYSVSREKKESFPLTVTSAQKNPTAFYLCASSRADTQYFGPGTRLTVL.